A single sample is the source of the 11 T cell receptor beta chains below, sequenced in a study of control samples from healthy donors and cancer patients. The table came from immunoSEQ multiplex PCR; TCRdb's copy has only in-frame clones and leaves some out. This sample has about 140,000 clones; roughly nine tenths occur once, and the top ten carry 8.5% to 9.5%. The sequenced material came from blood. All receptors derive from a woman aged 25 to 39 in good health.

The chain recombines TRBV2 with TRBJ2-3; unclear D gene. V lost 6 bases and J 0 bases, leaving 10 bases between the germline ends. CDR1 SNHLY and CDR2 FYNNEI come from the germline V gene. The CDR3 has 14 amino acids. CDR3: CASSENFSTDTQYF. For the CDR3, the DNA is TGTGCCAGCAGCGAAAACTTCAGCACAGATACGCAGTATTTT. Complete variable domain (other parts from reference TRBV2 and TRBJ2-3): EPEVTQTPSHQVTQMGQEVILRCVPISNHLYFYWYRQILGQKVEFLVSFYNNEISEKSEIFDDQFSVERPDGSNFTLKIRSTKLEDSAMYFCASSENFSTDTQYFGPGTRLTVL.

This clone has only one observation. The rearrangement joins TRBV6-2 or TRBV6-3 to TRBJ1-2; D remains ambiguous. The CDR3 totals 13 residues. The V gene lost 3 bases and the J gene lost 4 bases, with 9 bases spanning the gap. CDR1 and CDR2 from the germline V gene are MNHEY and SVGEGT. The CDR3 DNA sequence: TGTGCCAGCAGTTATCCCGGTACCTATGGCTACACCTTC. This translates into CASSYPGTYGYTF.

The V gene is TRBV6-5, the J gene TRBJ2-7; perhaps TRBD2 as D (6 bases). From germline, CDR1 is MNHEY and CDR2 SVGAGI. The CDR3 contains 15 residues. V was cut by 7 bases and J by 1 base, with 17 bases left in between. CDR3 nucleotides: TGTGCCAGCAAGGAGGCGGTGACTAGTTCCTACGAGCAGTACTTC. Protein sequence: CASKEAVTSSYEQYF.

As concerns this clone: Distinct nucleotide sequences in the sample also encode this CDR3. The chain recombines TRBV6-4 with TRBJ2-3; D remains unclear. Per germline, CDR1 MRHNA and CDR2 SNTAGT. The CDR3 covers 15 residues. Trimming removed 0 bases at V and 0 bases at J, with 7 bases between. The CDR3: CASSDSSRSTDTQYF. The CDR3 region has the DNA TGTGCCAGCAGTGACTCATCGCGGAGCACAGATACGCAGTATTTT.

The V and J genes are TRBV4-1 and TRBJ2-7; a weak D match, TRBD2 (6 bases). The CDR3 is 15 residues long. V lost 3 bases and J lost 2, with 14 bases in between. CDR1 and CDR2 (germline): MGHRA, YSYEKL. The CDR3 DNA reads as TGCGCCAGCAGCCACGGGACGGCGGGGACCTACGAGCAGTACTTC. Translating gives CASSHGTAGTYEQYF.

This clone occurred once. V and J are TRBV6-6 and TRBJ1-1, with TRBD1 matching over 9 bases. In germline, CDR1 is MNHNY, CDR2 SVGAGI (reference sequence). This CDR3 has 18 residues. V lost 5 bases to trimming and J lost 1 base; unmatched junction nucleotides: 14. CDR3 amino acids: CASSRYSGQGGGNTEAFF. The CDR3 DNA is TGTGCCAGCAGTCGTTATTCGGGACAGGGCGGAGGGAACACTGAAGCTTTCTTT.

The chain links TRBV6-5 to TRBJ1-5, with 8 positions matching TRBD1. Germline assignment: CDR1 MNHEY and CDR2 SVGAGI. V lost 4 bases and J lost 9; bases outside the gene matches: 2. The CDR3 covers 12 residues. CDR3 protein: CASSSGGRPQHF. The CDR3 nucleotides are TGTGCCAGCAGTTCAGGGGGCAGGCCCCAGCATTTT.

This sequence joins TRBV6-6 and TRBJ1-5, with D tentatively TRBD1 (6 bases). The CDR3 sequence is 18 residues long. Germline lookup yields CDR1 MNHNY and CDR2 SVGAGI (reference sequence). V gave up 5 bases and J gave up 3 bases, with 23 bases separating them. Written as DNA, the CDR3 is TGTGCCAGCAGTCCCAAGGGGGGAGGACTAAAGAACAATCAGCCCCAGCATTTT. The encoded protein is CASSPKGGGLKNNQPQHF.

In regard to this clone: The identical CDR3 is also encoded by other nucleotide sequences in the sample. The gene calls are TRBV6-6 and TRBJ2-7; a possible D gene is TRBD1 (6 bases). The ends were cut back, 0 bases at V and 2 bases at J, with 8 bases in the middle. Germline V lookup: CDR1 MNHNY, CDR2 SVGAGI (reference sequence). This CDR3 contains 14 residues. For the CDR3, the DNA is TGTGCCAGCAGTTACTCGCAGGGGCCCTACGAGCAGTACTTC. It encodes CASSYSQGPYEQYF.

The rearrangement joins TRBV6-5 to TRBJ2-4; D is uncertain. The CDR3 spans 13 residues. Germline V gives CDR1 MNHEY, CDR2 SVGAGI. Trimming removed 7 bases at V and 5 bases at J, with 12 bases between. CDR3 sequence: CASTLEWENIQYF. The CDR3 DNA is TGTGCCAGCACCCTCGAGTGGGAAAACATTCAGTACTTC.

This chain joins TRBV11-3 and TRBJ2-1; a weak D match, TRBD2 (6 bases). V was shortened by 5 bases and J by 3 bases, with 14 bases between the two germline ends. The CDR3 spans 15 residues. CDR1 and CDR2 (germline): SGHNT, YENEEA. CDR3 region: CASSPEGSLYNEQFF. The CDR3 DNA follows: TGTGCCAGCAGCCCGGAGGGCTCTCTCTACAATGAGCAGTTCTTC.